One sample yielded the 6 T cell receptor beta chains listed below, sequenced in a study of T cells after yellow fever vaccination. TCRdb ran MiXCR on the 5' RACE reads and lists one entry per CDR3 protein. The table shows 300,000 to 400,000 distinct CDR3 sequences, with roughly 8.6% occurring only once. Specimen: PBMCs, collected about 41 days after the first yellow fever vaccination. These TCRs come from a man younger than 30 who received the YFV17D yellow fever vaccine.

This clonotype was counted only a few times. The chain links TRBV4-2 to TRBJ1-2; tentatively, D is TRBD1 (6 bases). Germline V gene lookup returns CDR1 LGHNA and CDR2 YNFKEQ. The V gene lost 3 bases and the J gene lost 4 bases, with 15 bases spanning the gap. The CDR3 loop spans 15 amino acids. The CDR3 is CASSQGAEGRYGYTF. The CDR3 region has the DNA TGTGCCAGCAGCCAGGGGGCGGAGGGCCGCTATGGCTACACCTTC.

This clonotype was seen at least ten times. The chain recombines TRBV6-5 with TRBJ2-3, with 10 bases lining up with TRBD2. The germline V gene has CDR1 MNHEY and CDR2 SVGAGI. V trimming: 4 bases; J trimming: 3 bases; junction bases outside the gene matches: 4. CDR3 size: 15 residues. Here the CDR3 DNA reads TGTGCCAGCAGTTTAACTAGCGGGGTGACAGATACGCAGTATTTT. Its protein is CASSLTSGVTDTQYF.

This chain connects TRBV5-5 to TRBJ2-7; D possibly corresponds to TRBD2 (6 bases). V was clipped by 4 bases and J by 6 bases, with 14 bases between them. Germline CDR1 is SGHKS and CDR2 is YYEKEE (reference sequence). CDR3 length: 13 residues. This CDR3 is CASSLPLGGEQYF. CDR3 DNA sequence: TGTGCCAGCAGCCTTCCTCTGGGGGGCGAGCAGTACTTC.

The chain is built from TRBV5-1 and TRBJ2-1; perhaps TRBD2 as D (6 bases). The germline CDR1 and CDR2 sequences are SGHRS and YFSETQ. The V and J ends lost 2 bases and 3 bases respectively, with 12 bases between them. The CDR3 is 15 residues long. The CDR3 sequence: CASSFDAGIYNEQFF. Here the CDR3 DNA reads TGCGCCAGCAGCTTTGACGCGGGGATCTACAATGAGCAGTTCTTC.

The sample holds a few counts of this clonotype. For the CDR3, the DNA is TGTGCCAGCAGCCCCGGGACAGGGGGATTGGTTGAGACCCAGTACTTC. This sequence encodes CASSPGTGGLVETQYF. The rearrangement uses TRBV7-3 and TRBJ2-5, with 11 bases aligning to TRBD1. The V and J ends lost 5 bases and 5 bases, in that order; junction bases with no gene match: 10. The germline CDR1 and CDR2 sequences are SGHTA and FQGTGA. There are 16 residues in the CDR3.

The chain couples TRBV7-9 to TRBJ2-2, with a weak D call TRBD1 (5 bases). Germline V lookup: CDR1 SEHNR, CDR2 FQNEAQ (reference sequence). This CDR3 has 14 amino acids. Trimming took 11 bases from V and 6 from J, leaving 19 bases between them. CDR3 sequence reads: CAYSAQGRAGELFF. The CDR3 DNA is TGTGCCTACTCCGCGCAGGGCCGGGCCGGGGAGCTGTTTTTT. Combining the CDR3 with reference TRBV7-9 and TRBJ2-2 gives the whole variable domain DTGVSQNPRHKITKRGQNVTFRCDPISEHNRLYWYRQTLGQGPEFLTYFQNEAQLEKSRLLSDRFSAERPKGSFSTLEIQRTEQGDSAMYLCAYSAQGRAGELFFGEGSRLTVL.